This is a list of T cell receptor beta chains from one sample in a study of T cells after yellow fever vaccination. From the 5' RACE reads, TCRdb called clonotypes with MiXCR, one entry per CDR3 protein. This sample has 150,000 to 200,000 distinct CDR3 sequences, with 5.5% to 7.5% found just once. The sequencing used CD4+ T cells sorted from PBMCs, collected on the day of the first yellow fever vaccination. The source of these receptors is a man between 18 and 29 years old who received the YFV17D yellow fever vaccine. The conserved cysteine and the conserved F or W are not part of the CDR3 here. Fields, in order: clone size, J gene, V gene, CDR3 protein. The size entry is marked missing in some rows and otherwise reads once, few, many or a size class.

.,TRBJ1-1,TRBV6-6,ASSLSDYSVAF
many,TRBJ2-5,TRBV5-6,ASSLSSQETQY
many,TRBJ2-7,TRBV29-1,SVGGGGANEQY
.,TRBJ2-7,TRBV5-1,ASSWWPGGEYEQY
many,TRBJ2-3,TRBV20-1,SARLAEKTQY
few,TRBJ1-4,TRBV19,ASKTQLTTNEKLF
many,TRBJ2-5,TRBV12-3/TRBV12-4,ASSSLAGGRETQY
few,TRBJ1-2,TRBV3-1,ASSQNPLGDDGYT
many,TRBJ2-5,TRBV28,ASRSAGTIQY
few,TRBJ2-1,TRBV5-1,ASSLVRTSFRDEQF
.,TRBJ1-2,TRBV7-2,ASSRQGRANYGYT
many,TRBJ2-5,TRBV10-3,AIGGQDTETQY
.,TRBJ1-1,TRBV9,ASSVAGDGSSEAF
.,TRBJ1-6,TRBV20-1,SARDPRAGSSPLH
few,TRBJ2-3,TRBV12-3/TRBV12-4,ASSGAPRVSTDTQY
few,TRBJ2-6,TRBV2,ASSPEKSGANVLT
.,TRBJ2-3,TRBV27,ASSLPMGTDTQY
many,TRBJ2-3,TRBV2,ASSWRTRTDTQY
many,TRBJ2-2,TRBV12-3/TRBV12-4,ASRRGSSGLTGELF
many,TRBJ1-5,TRBV27,ASGPWTGNSNQPQH
.,TRBJ2-3,TRBV2,ASSLEGRQY
.,TRBJ2-2,TRBV6-9,ARHGESTGELF
many,TRBJ2-6,TRBV12-3/TRBV12-4,ASSPGAWANVLT
many,TRBJ2-5,TRBV18,ASSPRSRWDSGDETQY
few,TRBJ1-2,TRBV5-1,ASSSRDRGYT
.,TRBJ1-2,TRBV20-1,SARNRDYGYT
few,TRBJ2-7,TRBV6-1,ASTVWAVSYEQY
many,TRBJ2-1,TRBV20-1,SARPPAGKTYNEQF
.,TRBJ2-5,TRBV3-1,ASSQAPGETQY
.,TRBJ2-1,TRBV4-1,ASSPLGRYNEQF
.,TRBJ2-3,TRBV19,ASSIGAGGPPDTQY